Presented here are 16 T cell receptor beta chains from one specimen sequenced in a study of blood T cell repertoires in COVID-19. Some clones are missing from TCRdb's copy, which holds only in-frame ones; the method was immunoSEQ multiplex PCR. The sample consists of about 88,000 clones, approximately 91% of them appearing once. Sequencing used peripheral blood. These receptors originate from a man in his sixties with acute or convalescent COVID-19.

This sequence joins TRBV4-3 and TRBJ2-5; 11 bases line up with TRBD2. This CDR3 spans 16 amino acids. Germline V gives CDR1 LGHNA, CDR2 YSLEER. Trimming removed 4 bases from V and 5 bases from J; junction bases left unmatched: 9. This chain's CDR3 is CASSRELAGVRETQYF. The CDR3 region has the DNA TGCGCCAGCAGCCGAGAACTAGCGGGAGTCCGGGAGACCCAGTACTTC.

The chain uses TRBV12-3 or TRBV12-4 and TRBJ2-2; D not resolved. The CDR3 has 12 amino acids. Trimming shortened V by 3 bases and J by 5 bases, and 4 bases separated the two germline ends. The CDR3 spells CASSFETGELFF. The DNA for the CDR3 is TGTGCCAGCAGTTTCGAGACCGGGGAGCTGTTTTTT.

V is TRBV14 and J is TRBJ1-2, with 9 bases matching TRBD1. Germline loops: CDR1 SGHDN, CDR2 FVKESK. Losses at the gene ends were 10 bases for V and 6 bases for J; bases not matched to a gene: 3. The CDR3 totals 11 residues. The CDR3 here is CATGTGNGYTF. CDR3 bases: TGTGCCACCGGGACAGGGAATGGCTACACCTTC.

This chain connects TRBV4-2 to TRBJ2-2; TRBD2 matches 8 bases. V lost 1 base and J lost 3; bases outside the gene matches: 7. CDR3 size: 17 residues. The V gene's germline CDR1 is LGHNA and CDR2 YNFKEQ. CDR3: CASSQGESGRYTGELFF. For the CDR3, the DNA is TGTGCCAGCAGCCAAGGGGAGAGCGGGAGATACACCGGGGAGCTGTTTTTT.

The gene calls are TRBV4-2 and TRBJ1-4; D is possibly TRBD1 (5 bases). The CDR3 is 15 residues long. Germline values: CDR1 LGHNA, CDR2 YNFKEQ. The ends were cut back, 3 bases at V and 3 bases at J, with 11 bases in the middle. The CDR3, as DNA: TGTGCCAGCAGCCAGGGGCCTGGGGCTAATGAAAAACTGTTTTTT. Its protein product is CASSQGPGANEKLFF.

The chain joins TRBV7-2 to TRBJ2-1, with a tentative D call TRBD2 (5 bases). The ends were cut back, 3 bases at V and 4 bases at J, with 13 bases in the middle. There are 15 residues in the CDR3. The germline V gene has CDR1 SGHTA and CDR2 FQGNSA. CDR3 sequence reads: CASSFRAVSYNEQFF. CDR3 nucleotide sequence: TGTGCCAGCAGCTTCCGAGCGGTTAGTTACAATGAGCAGTTCTTC.

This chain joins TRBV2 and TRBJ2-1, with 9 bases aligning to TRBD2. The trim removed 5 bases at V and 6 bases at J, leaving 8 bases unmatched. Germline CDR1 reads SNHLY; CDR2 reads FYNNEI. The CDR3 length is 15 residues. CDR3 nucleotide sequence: TGTGCCAGCAGTCGAATAGCGGGAGCAGGCAATGAGCAGTTCTTC. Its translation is CASSRIAGAGNEQFF. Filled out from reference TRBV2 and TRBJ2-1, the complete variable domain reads EPEVTQTPSHQVTQMGQEVILRCVPISNHLYFYWYRQILGQKVEFLVSFYNNEISEKSEIFDDQFSVERPDGSNFTLKIRSTKLEDSAMYFCASSRIAGAGNEQFFGPGTRLTVL.

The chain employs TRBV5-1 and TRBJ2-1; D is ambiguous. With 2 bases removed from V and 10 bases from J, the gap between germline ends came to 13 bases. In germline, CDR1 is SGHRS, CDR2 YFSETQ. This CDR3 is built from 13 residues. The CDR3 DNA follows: TGCGCCAGCAGCTTTAGGAGTATCGCCGAGCAGTTCTTC. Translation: CASSFRSIAEQFF.

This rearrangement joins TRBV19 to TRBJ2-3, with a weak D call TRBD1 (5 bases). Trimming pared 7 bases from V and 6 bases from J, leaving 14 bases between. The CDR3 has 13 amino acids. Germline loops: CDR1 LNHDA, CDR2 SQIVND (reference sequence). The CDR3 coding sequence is TGTGCCAGTACCCAGGGAAAGGAGGATACGCAGTATTTT. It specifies CASTQGKEDTQYF.

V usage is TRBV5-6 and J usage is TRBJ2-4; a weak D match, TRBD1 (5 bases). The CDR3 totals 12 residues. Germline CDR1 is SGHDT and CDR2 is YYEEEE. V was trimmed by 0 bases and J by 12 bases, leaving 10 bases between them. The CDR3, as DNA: TGTGCCAGCAGCTTGGCCTCAGGGCCTCAGTACTTC. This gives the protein CASSLASGPQYF.

The CDR3 sequence: CASSQSRFPSTKTQYF. CDR3 nucleotide sequence: TGTGCCAGCAGTCAGAGCAGGTTCCCCTCTACGAAGACCCAGTACTTC. The chain employs TRBV27 and TRBJ2-5; D is uncertain. This CDR3 has 16 residues. CDR1 is MNHEY and CDR2 is SMNVEV in the germline V gene (reference sequence). V lost 5 bases and J 6 bases, leaving 22 bases between the germline ends.

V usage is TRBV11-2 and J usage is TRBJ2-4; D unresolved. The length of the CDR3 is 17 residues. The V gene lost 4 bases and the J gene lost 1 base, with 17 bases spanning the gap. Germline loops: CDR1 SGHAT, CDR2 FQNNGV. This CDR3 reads CASSSSWAPRAKNIQYF. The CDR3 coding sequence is TGTGCCAGCAGCTCGAGTTGGGCTCCCCGGGCCAAAAACATTCAGTACTTC.

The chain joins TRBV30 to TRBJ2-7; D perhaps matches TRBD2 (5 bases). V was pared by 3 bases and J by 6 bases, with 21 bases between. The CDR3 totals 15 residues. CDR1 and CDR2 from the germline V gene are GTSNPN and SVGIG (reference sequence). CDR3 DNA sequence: TGTGCCTGGAGACCACGCGGGTTGGGAAGGTTCGAGCAGTACTTC. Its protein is CAWRPRGLGRFEQYF.

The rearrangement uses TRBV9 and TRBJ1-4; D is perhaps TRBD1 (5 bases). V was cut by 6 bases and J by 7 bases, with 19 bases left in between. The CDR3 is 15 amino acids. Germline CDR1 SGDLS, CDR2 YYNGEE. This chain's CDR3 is CASTPGWGGGEKLFF. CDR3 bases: TGTGCCAGCACCCCGGGGTGGGGGGGTGGTGAAAAACTGTTTTTT.

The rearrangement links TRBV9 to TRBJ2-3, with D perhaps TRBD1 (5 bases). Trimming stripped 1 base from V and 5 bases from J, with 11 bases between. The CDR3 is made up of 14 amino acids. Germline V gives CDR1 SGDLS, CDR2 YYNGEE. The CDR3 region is CASSVWGREDTQYF. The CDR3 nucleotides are TGTGCCAGCAGCGTATGGGGCAGGGAAGATACGCAGTATTTT.

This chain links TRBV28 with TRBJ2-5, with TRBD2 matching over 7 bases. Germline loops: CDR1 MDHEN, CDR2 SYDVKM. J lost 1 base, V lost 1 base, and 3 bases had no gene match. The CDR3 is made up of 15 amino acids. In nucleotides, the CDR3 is TGTGCCAGCAGTTTATCGGGGGGAGGCCAAGAGACCCAGTACTTC. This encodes CASSLSGGGQETQYF. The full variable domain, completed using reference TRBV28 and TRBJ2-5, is DVKVTQSSRYLVKRTGEKVFLECVQDMDHENMFWYRQDPGLGLRLIYFSYDVKMKEKGDIPEGYSVSREKKERFSLILESASTNQTSMYLCASSLSGGGQETQYFGPGTRLLVL.